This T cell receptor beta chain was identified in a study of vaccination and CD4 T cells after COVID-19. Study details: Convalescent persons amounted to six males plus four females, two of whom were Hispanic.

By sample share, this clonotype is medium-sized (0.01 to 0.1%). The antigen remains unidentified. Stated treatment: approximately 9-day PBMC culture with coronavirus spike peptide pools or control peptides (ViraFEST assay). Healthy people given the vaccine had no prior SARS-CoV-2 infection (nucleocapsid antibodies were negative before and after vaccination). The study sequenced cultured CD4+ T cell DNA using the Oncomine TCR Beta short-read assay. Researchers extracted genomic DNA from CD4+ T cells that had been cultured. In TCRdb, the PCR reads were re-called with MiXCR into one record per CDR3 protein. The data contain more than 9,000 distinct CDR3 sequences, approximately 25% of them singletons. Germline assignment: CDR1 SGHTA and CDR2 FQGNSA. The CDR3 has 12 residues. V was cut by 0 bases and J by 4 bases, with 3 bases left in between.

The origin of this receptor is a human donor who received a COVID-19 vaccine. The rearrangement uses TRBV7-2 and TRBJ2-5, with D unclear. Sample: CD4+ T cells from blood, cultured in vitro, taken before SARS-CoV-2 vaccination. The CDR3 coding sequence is TGTGCCAGCAGCTTAGCGCGAGAGACCCAGTACTTC. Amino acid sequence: CASSLARETQYF.